The TCR beta chain under discussion was sequenced for a study of circulating tumor DNA in untreated peripheral T-cell lymphoma. Within the sample, this clone is large (0.1 to 1%). Its antigen is still unknown. The repertoire was sequenced with immunoSEQ multiplex PCR; TCRdb's copy has only in-frame clones and lacks some. The sample has 1,200 or so clones, approximately 69% seen once. Findings and limits, study-wide: Baseline tissues yielded 86% and baseline serum roughly 70% tumor-specific clonotype detection. A trend toward worse survival accompanied detectable post-therapy ctDNA.

The CDR3 runs 11 residues. CDR1 is DFQATT and CDR2 is SNEGSKA in the germline V gene (reference sequence). The V and J ends lost 5 bases and 2 bases respectively, with 7 bases between them. Source material: cell-free DNA from blood serum. The receptor comes from a human donor with peripheral T-cell lymphoma. The rearrangement links TRBV20-1 to TRBJ2-7; D is ambiguous. CDR3 residues: CSAPGPYEQYF. As DNA, the CDR3 is TGCAGTGCTCCCGGTCCCTACGAGCAGTACTTC.